This T cell receptor (beta chain) came from a study of blood T cells in healthy people across ages. Then a second PCR, running roughly 7 to 11 cycles, was carried out with a sample-barcoded 5' primer and a J-beta primer mix. With 12 random nucleotides, a template-switch adaptor tagged each individual cDNA molecule. Via MiXCR, TCRdb re-called the 5' RACE reads, giving one row per CDR3 protein. Seen here are about 1.4 million distinct CDR3 sequences, approximately 59% observed once, and the top ten hold approximately 7%. V gave up 1 base and J gave up 4 bases; unmatched junction bases: 8. The CDR3 runs 17 residues. Per germline, CDR1 SGHRS and CDR2 YFSETQ.

The gene calls are TRBV5-1 and TRBJ2-1; 10 positions match TRBD2. Sequencing used blood. This TCR derives from a man younger than 30 in good health. The CDR3 is CASSLNLAGATYNEQFF. For the CDR3, the DNA is TGCGCCAGCAGCTTGAACCTAGCGGGAGCCACGTACAATGAGCAGTTCTTC. The complete variable domain, with remaining parts taken from reference TRBV5-1 and TRBJ2-1, reads KAGVTQTPRYLIKTRGQQVTLSCSPISGHRSVSWYQQTPGQGLQFLFEYFSETQRNKGNFPGRFSGRQFSNSRSEMNVSTLELGDSALYLCASSLNLAGATYNEQFFGPGTRLTVL.